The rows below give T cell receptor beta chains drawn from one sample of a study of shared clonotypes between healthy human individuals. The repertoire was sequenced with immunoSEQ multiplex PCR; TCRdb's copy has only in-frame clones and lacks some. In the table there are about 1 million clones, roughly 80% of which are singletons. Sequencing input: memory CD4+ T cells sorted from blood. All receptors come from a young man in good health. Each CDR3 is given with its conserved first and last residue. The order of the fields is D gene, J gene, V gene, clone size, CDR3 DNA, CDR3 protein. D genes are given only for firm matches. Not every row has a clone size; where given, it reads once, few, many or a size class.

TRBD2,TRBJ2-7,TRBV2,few,TGTGCCAGCAGTGCCCCTATAGCGGGAGGGCAGGACGAGCAGTACTTC,CASSAPIAGGQDEQYF
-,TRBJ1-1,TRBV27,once,TGTGCCAGCAGTTTACCAGGGAACACTGAAGCTTTCTTT,CASSLPGNTEAFF
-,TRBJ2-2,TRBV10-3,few,TGTGCCATCAGTGATGGGAGGGGGGAGCTGTTTTTT,CAISDGRGELFF
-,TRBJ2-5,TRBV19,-,TGTGCCAGTAGTACTACCGGCAGGGCTTCACAAGAGACCCAGTACTTC,CASSTTGRASQETQYF
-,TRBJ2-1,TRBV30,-,TGTGCCTGGGCACGGGACTTTGGCTCCTACAATGAGCAGTTCTTC,CAWARDFGSYNEQFF
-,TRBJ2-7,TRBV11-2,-,TGTGCCAGCAGCTCCCAGGGTCAGGCCGGGACCTACGAGCAGTACTTC,CASSSQGQAGTYEQYF
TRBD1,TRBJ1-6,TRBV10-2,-,TGCGCCAGCAGTGTGGGACAGGGGGCGACCCGCTCTAATTCACCCCTCCACTTT,CASSVGQGATRSNSPLHF
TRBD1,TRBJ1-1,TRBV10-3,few,TGTGCCATCCAACCGACAGGGAGCAACACTGAAGCTTTCTTT,CAIQPTGSNTEAFF
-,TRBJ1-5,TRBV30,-,TGTGCCTGGGGGGGGCGGGGCATCAATCAGCCCCAGCATTTT,CAWGGRGINQPQHF
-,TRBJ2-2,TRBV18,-,TGTGCCAGCTCCCGTATCAACACCGGGGAGCTGTTTTTT,CASSRINTGELFF
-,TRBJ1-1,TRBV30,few,TGTGCCTGGGCTGGGGCAGGGGTGAACACTGAAGCTTTCTTT,CAWAGAGVNTEAFF
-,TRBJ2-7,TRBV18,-,TGTGCCAGCTCGCCCACCTCCGGGGAAGTGCAGTACTTC,CASSPTSGEVQYF
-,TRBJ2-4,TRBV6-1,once,TGTGCCTCCAGGGGGGGCAGTTCTGACATTCAGTACTTC,CASRGGSSDIQYF
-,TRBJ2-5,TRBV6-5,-,TGTGCCAGCAGTGACAACCTGAATCAAGAGACCCAGTACTTC,CASSDNLNQETQYF
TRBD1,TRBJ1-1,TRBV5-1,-,TGCGCCAGCAGCTTGCCGGGACAGGTCCGTGGGCTGAACACTGAAGCTTTCTTT,CASSLPGQVRGLNTEAFF
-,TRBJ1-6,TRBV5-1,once,TGCGCCAGCACATCAGGGGCTTTTAATTCACCCCTCCACTTT,CASTSGAFNSPLHF
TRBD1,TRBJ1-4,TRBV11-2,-,TGTGCCAGCAGCTTAGACTACACAGGGGATGAAAAACTGTTTTTT,CASSLDYTGDEKLFF
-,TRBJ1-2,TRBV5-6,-,TGTGCCAGCGGCCGGTCGGGTCCGAGCTACACCTTC,CASGRSGPSYTF
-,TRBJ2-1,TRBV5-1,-,TGCGCCAGCAGCTTGTCACTAAACAATGAGCAGTTCTTC,CASSLSLNNEQFF
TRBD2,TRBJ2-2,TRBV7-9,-,TGTGCCAGCAGCTTAGCGGGACTAGCGGGTACCGGGGAGCTGTTTTTT,CASSLAGLAGTGELFF
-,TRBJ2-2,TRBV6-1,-,TGTGCCAGCACACACAGGTTTAACACCGGGGAGCTGTTTTTT,CASTHRFNTGELFF
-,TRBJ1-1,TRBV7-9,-,TGTGCCAGCAGCGTATCCTCGACACCTAACACTGAAGCTTTCTTT,CASSVSSTPNTEAFF
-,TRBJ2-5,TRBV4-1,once,TGCGCCAGCAGCCAATCTCGAGGGGGGGCCCGTGAGACCCAGTACTTC,CASSQSRGGARETQYF
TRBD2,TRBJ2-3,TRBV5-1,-,TGCGCCAGCAGCTTGGATAGCGGGGGGGCCGGAGATACGCAGTATTTT,CASSLDSGGAGDTQYF
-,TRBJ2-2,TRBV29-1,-,TGCAGCGTTGGGACAGCTTCATCAAACACCGGGGAGCTGTTTTTT,CSVGTASSNTGELFF
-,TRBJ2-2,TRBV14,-,TGTGCCAGCAGCCAAGTGCTGTCCACCGGGGAGCTGTTTTTT,CASSQVLSTGELFF
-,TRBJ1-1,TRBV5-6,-,TGTGCCAGCAGCTTGTTAGGCGCAGCAGGGAACACTGAAGCTTTCTTT,CASSLLGAAGNTEAFF
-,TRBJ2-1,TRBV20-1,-,TGCAGTGCTAGTATAGGCAATGAGCAGTTCTTC,CSASIGNEQFF
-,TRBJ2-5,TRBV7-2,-,TGTGCCAGCAGCCCGATGGGGGACAAAGAGACCCAGTACTTC,CASSPMGDKETQYF
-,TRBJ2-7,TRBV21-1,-,TGTGCCAGCAGCACCGGACGGAGGAGCTCCTACGAGCAGTACTTC,CASSTGRRSSYEQYF
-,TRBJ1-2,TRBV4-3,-,TGCGCCAGCAGCCAAGACCAGGGTTATGGCTACACCTTC,CASSQDQGYGYTF
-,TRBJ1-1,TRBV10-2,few,TGCGCCAGCAGTTGGGGCGTGGGTGCCACTGAAGCTTTCTTT,CASSWGVGATEAFF
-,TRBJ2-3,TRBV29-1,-,TGCAGCCTCGGAGGGGGGGGCATAGATACGCAGTATTTT,CSLGGGGIDTQYF
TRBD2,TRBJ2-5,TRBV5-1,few,TGCGCCAGCAGCTTTAGCGGGGTGACCCAAGAGACCCAGTACTTC,CASSFSGVTQETQYF
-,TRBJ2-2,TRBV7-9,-,TGTGCCAGCAGCTTAGTAGACAGGAACACCGGGGAGCTGTTTTTT,CASSLVDRNTGELFF
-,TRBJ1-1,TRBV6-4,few,TGTGCCAGCAGTGAGTCCAGGCTAACTGAAGCTTTCTTT,CASSESRLTEAFF
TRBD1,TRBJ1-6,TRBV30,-,TGTGCCTTCTCGACCCTGACAGGGAACAATTCACCCCTCCACTTT,CAFSTLTGNNSPLHF
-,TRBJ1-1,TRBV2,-,TGTGCCAGCAGTGAGCGCGGAGGGTCCACTGAAGCTTTCTTT,CASSERGGSTEAFF
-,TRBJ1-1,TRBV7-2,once,TGTGCCAGCAGCTTAGGCGGGATTTCGAGCACTGAAGCTTTCTTT,CASSLGGISSTEAFF
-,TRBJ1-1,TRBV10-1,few,TGCGCCAGCAGTGAGCTGGGCGGCGAAGCTTTCTTT,CASSELGGEAFF
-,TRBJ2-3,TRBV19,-,TGTGCCAGTAGAATCCAGGGGGGAGATACGCAGTATTTT,CASRIQGGDTQYF
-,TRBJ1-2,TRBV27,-,TGTGCCAGCAGCTCCCCCGGCGAAGGCTACACCTTC,CASSSPGEGYTF
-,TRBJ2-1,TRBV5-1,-,TGCGCCAGCAGCCTCCAATCGGGGGGCGGATTGTACAATGAGCAGTTCTTC,CASSLQSGGGLYNEQFF
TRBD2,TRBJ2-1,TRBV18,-,TGTGCCAGCTCACCACCCTATCTAGGACTAGCGGGGCCCATTGAGCAGTTCTTC,CASSPPYLGLAGPIEQFF
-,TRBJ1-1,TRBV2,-,TGTGCCAGCAGTGCGGCCCCGAACACTGAAGCTTTCTTT,CASSAAPNTEAFF
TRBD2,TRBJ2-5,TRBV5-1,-,TGCGCCAGCAGCTTGGAAACTAGCGGGAGTACCCAGTACTTC,CASSLETSGSTQYF